The 30 T cell receptor beta chains below come from one sample, sequenced in a study of T cell responses to AZD1222 COVID-19 vaccine. Sequenced by immunoSEQ multiplex PCR; TCRdb stores in-frame clones only, minus some. The table includes about 120,000 clones, roughly 90% detected once. The sample consisted of peripheral blood, taken on day 0 of AZD1222 vaccination. The receptors derive from an adult in good health.

The CDR3 DNA sequence: TGCGCCAGCAGCTTGGATTGGGGAGGCGGCTATGGCTACACCTTC. Encoded protein: CASSLDWGGGYGYTF. The rearrangement joins TRBV5-1 to TRBJ1-2; D unclear. Germline V gene lookup returns CDR1 SGHRS and CDR2 YFSETQ. CDR3 size: 15 residues. Trimming stripped 0 bases from V and 4 bases from J, with 13 bases between.

V gene TRBV29-1 combines with J gene TRBJ2-1; D is unclear. The CDR3 spans 13 residues. With 3 bases removed from V and 4 bases from J, the gap between germline ends came to 10 bases. Germline V lookup: CDR1 SQVTM, CDR2 ANQGSEA. CDR3 loop: CSVETTAYNEQFF. DNA for the CDR3: TGCAGCGTTGAGACAACCGCATACAATGAGCAGTTCTTC.

V gene TRBV6-2 or TRBV6-3 combines with J gene TRBJ2-1, with 8 nucleotides matching TRBD2. The CDR3 sequence is 16 residues long. Unmatched junction bases numbered 14, after V lost 6 bases and J lost 7 bases. CDR1 MNHEY and CDR2 SVGEGT come from the germline V gene. CDR3 DNA: TGTGCCAGCAGCTCCGCGGGACTAGGGAGACAGAATGAGCAGTTCTTC. Its protein product is CASSSAGLGRQNEQFF.

This clone was observed a handful of times. V and J are TRBV5-5 and TRBJ1-4; D not resolved. The V and J ends lost 4 bases and 4 bases respectively, with 14 bases between them. Germline V CDR1 and CDR2: SGHKS, YYEKEE (reference sequence). CDR3 length equals 15 residues. This CDR3 reads CASSPGRPLNEKLFF. DNA for the CDR3: TGTGCCAGCAGCCCGGGCCGGCCCCTTAATGAAAAACTGTTTTTT.

Turning to this clone: One end of the junction is discordant with germline, which a read error may explain. The J gene is TRBJ1-2, the V gene TRBV13; D remains unclear. There are 11 residues in the CDR3. Germline CDR1 and CDR2: PRHDT and FYEKMQ (reference sequence). The CDR3 DNA follows: TGTGCCAGCAGCTTAGTTTATGGCCACACCTTC. It codes for CASSLVYGHTF.

This sequence joins TRBV5-4 and TRBJ2-7, with D perhaps matching TRBD2 (6 bases). The CDR3 totals 15 residues. V dropped 4 bases and J dropped 2 bases, with 16 bases sitting between them. Germline values: CDR1 SGHNT, CDR2 YYREEE (reference sequence). CDR3 sequence (DNA): TGTGCCAGCAGCGGGCCCGGTGGAGGGGCCTACGAGCAGTACTTC. Amino acids: CASSGPGGGAYEQYF.

The chain joins TRBV6-5 to TRBJ1-2; perhaps TRBD1 as D (6 bases). V was cut by 2 bases and J by 4 bases, with 14 bases left in between. This CDR3 contains 15 residues. Germline V gives CDR1 MNHEY, CDR2 SVGAGI. The chain's CDR3 is CASSYGGDIGYGYTF. The CDR3 bases are TGTGCCAGCAGTTACGGGGGGGACATAGGCTATGGCTACACCTTC.

V usage is TRBV19 and J usage is TRBJ1-1; D unresolved. The CDR3 is 13 amino acids. Trimming removed 3 bases at V and 1 base at J, with 6 bases between. Germline V lookup: CDR1 LNHDA, CDR2 SQIVND (reference sequence). The CDR3 DNA reads as TGTGCCAGTAGTATGCAGTGGAACACTGAAGCTTTCTTT. Translating it yields CASSMQWNTEAFF.

This chain joins TRBV19 and TRBJ2-1; D is possibly TRBD2 (6 bases). Per germline, CDR1 LNHDA and CDR2 SQIVND (reference sequence). The CDR3 has 14 amino acids. The germline V and J ends were trimmed by 8 bases and 5 bases, with 16 bases remaining between them. Here the CDR3 reads CASRLSSANNEQFF. As DNA, the CDR3 is TGTGCCAGTCGTTTGTCTAGCGCGAACAATGAGCAGTTCTTC.

The genes are TRBV12-3 or TRBV12-4 and TRBJ1-1, with D unclear. Between the trimmed V and J ends, which lost 2 bases and 2 bases, there was a span of 6 bases. This CDR3 comprises 13 residues. The CDR3 DNA reads TGTGCCAGCAGTTTATTCAGAAACACTGAAGCTTTCTTT. This encodes CASSLFRNTEAFF.

Regarding this clone: A junction end diverges from the germline sequence, so it may reflect a read error. The gene calls are TRBV13 and TRBJ2-7; a possible D gene is TRBD2 (5 bases). Germline V CDR1 and CDR2: PRHDT, FYEKMQ (reference sequence). The CDR3 has 12 amino acids. CDR3 sequence: CASSLGGDEQYF. The CDR3 DNA reads as TGTGCCAGCAGCCTAGGAGGCGACGAGCAGTACTTC.

The chain employs TRBV21-1 and TRBJ2-3; TRBD2, the D gene given by the table, was not confirmed from the DNA. TRBV21-1 is a known pseudogene. The CDR3 runs to 14 residues. CDR3 protein: CTPGGGRGADTQYF. CDR3 DNA sequence: TGTACTCCCGGTGGGGGGAGGGGGGCAGATACGCAGTATTTT.

The chain links TRBV15 to TRBJ2-2; TRBD1 matches at 11 bases. In germline, CDR1 is LNHNV, CDR2 YYDKDF (reference sequence). After removal of 8 bases from V and 7 bases from J, the junction contained 6 bases not matched to a gene. This CDR3 has 14 amino acids. CDR3 DNA sequence: TGTGCCACCTCGGGACAGGGGGGCATCGGGGAGCTGTTTTTT. This translates into CATSGQGGIGELFF.

The rearrangement joins TRBV29-1 to TRBJ2-3; 9 positions match TRBD2. The CDR3 length is 16 residues. Germline assignment: CDR1 SQVTM and CDR2 ANQGSEA. The V gene end was trimmed by 0 bases and the J gene end by 2 bases; junction bases not matched to a gene: 6. The CDR3 DNA sequence: TGCAGCGTTGAAGATCCACTAGCGGGCTACACAGATACGCAGTATTTT. This codes for CSVEDPLAGYTDTQYF.

The chain links TRBV5-1 to TRBJ2-1, with D possibly TRBD2 on 5 matching bases. The germline CDR1 and CDR2 sequences are SGHRS and YFSETQ. The CDR3 consists of 14 residues. The V end was cut by 2 bases, the J end by 4 bases, with 10 bases between. Written as DNA, the CDR3 is TGCGCCAGCAGCTTCCGGACTGGATACAATGAGCAGTTCTTC. This encodes CASSFRTGYNEQFF.

V gene TRBV10-3 combines with J gene TRBJ1-2; 7 nucleotides align to TRBD1. This CDR3 region has 18 residues. J lost 4 bases, V lost 0 bases, and 14 bases had no gene match. From germline, CDR1 is ENHRY and CDR2 SYGVKD. CDR3 DNA sequence: TGTGCCATCAGTGAGTCAGGGGGCGGAACGTCGTTTACCTATGGCTACACCTTC. Translated: CAISESGGGTSFTYGYTF.

The CDR3: CASSDGQSLNYGYTF. CDR3 nucleotide sequence: TGCGCCAGCAGCGATGGACAGTCCCTGAACTATGGCTACACCTTC. The V call is TRBV5-1, the J call TRBJ1-2, with a possible D match to TRBD1 (6 bases). This CDR3 region has 15 residues. Germline values: CDR1 SGHRS, CDR2 YFSETQ. V was trimmed by 4 bases and J by 2 bases, leaving 15 bases between them.

This clone was seen just once. The J gene is TRBJ1-2, the V gene TRBV6-5; D call uncertain. From germline, CDR1 is MNHEY and CDR2 SVGAGI. The CDR3 totals 15 residues. Trimming took off 1 base at V and 1 base at J, with 10 bases between the two ends. The CDR3: CASSYFEGSNYGYTF. The CDR3 nucleotides read TGTGCCAGCAGTTACTTCGAGGGTAGTAACTATGGCTACACCTTC.

V and J are TRBV4-1 and TRBJ1-2; the D is unclear. The CDR3 has 14 amino acids. Trimming took off 4 bases at V and 2 bases at J, with 11 bases between the two ends. CDR1 is MGHRA and CDR2 is YSYEKL in the germline V gene. The CDR3, as DNA: TGCGCCAGCAGCCCGACCGACGGGAACTATGGCTACACCTTC. Translated, it gives CASSPTDGNYGYTF.

The chain joins TRBV4-3 to TRBJ2-3; 8 bases match TRBD2. The CDR3 loop spans 16 amino acids. V was pared by 1 base and J by 3 bases, with 6 bases of the junction left unmatched. The germline V gene has CDR1 LGHNA and CDR2 YSLEER. The CDR3 loop is CASSQAAREATDTQYF. The CDR3 DNA sequence: TGCGCCAGCAGCCAAGCTGCGCGGGAGGCTACAGATACGCAGTATTTT.

V and J are TRBV5-8 and TRBJ1-1, with D unresolved. Per the germline V gene, CDR1 is SGHTS and CDR2 is YDEGEE. The V gene lost 2 bases and the J gene lost 7 bases, with 9 bases spanning the gap. The CDR3 covers 12 residues. In DNA form, the CDR3 reads TGTGCCAGCAGCTTACGACCGATTGAAGCTTTCTTT. This sequence encodes CASSLRPIEAFF.

J is TRBJ2-3 and V is TRBV7-9; 8 bases are a match to TRBD2. Germline-derived CDR1 and CDR2 are SEHNR and FQNEAQ (reference sequence). The junction had 5 bases not matched to a gene; V was cut back by 5 bases and J by 1 base. This CDR3 is 15 amino acids long. The CDR3 is CASSRSSGGTDTQYF. Written as DNA, the CDR3 is TGTGCCAGCAGCCGGAGTAGCGGGGGCACAGATACGCAGTATTTT.

V is TRBV2 and J is TRBJ2-1; D is undetermined. This CDR3 region has 12 residues. Germline-derived CDR1 and CDR2 are SNHLY and FYNNEI. The germline V and J ends were trimmed by 8 bases and 10 bases, with 15 bases remaining between them. The CDR3 DNA is TGTGCCAGCCGGGTTGAAATTCGGGAGCAGTTCTTC. Translated: CASRVEIREQFF.

The chain has TRBV30 and TRBJ2-7; TRBD2 might be the D (5 bases). The CDR3 spans 14 residues. Trimming stripped 5 bases from V and 2 bases from J, with 16 bases between. Germline V gene sequence: CDR1 GTSNPN, CDR2 SVGIG (reference sequence). The CDR3 sequence: CAWHMAGGAYEQYF. CDR3 coding DNA: TGTGCCTGGCATATGGCGGGTGGAGCCTACGAGCAGTACTTC.

J is TRBJ1-1 and V is TRBV11-2; no clear D. V dropped 4 bases and J dropped 3 bases, with 9 bases sitting between them. From germline, CDR1 is SGHAT and CDR2 FQNNGV. This CDR3 comprises 13 residues. The CDR3: CASSSRLDTEAFF. The CDR3 DNA reads TGTGCCAGCAGCTCCCGTCTAGACACTGAAGCTTTCTTT. The variable domain in full, with the rest retrieved from reference TRBV11-2 and TRBJ1-1, is EAGVAQSPRYKIIEKRQSVAFWCNPISGHATLYWYQQILGQGPKLLIQFQNNGVVDDSQLPKDRFSAERLKGVDSTLKIQPAKLEDSAVYLCASSSRLDTEAFFGQGTRLTVV.

The chain has TRBV19 and TRBJ1-2; tentatively, D is TRBD1 (5 bases). V lost 7 bases, J lost 4 bases, and 13 bases lay in between. Per germline, CDR1 LNHDA and CDR2 SQIVND (reference sequence). The CDR3 extends over 13 amino acids. The CDR3 DNA sequence: TGTGCCAGTATGGGAGACAGCGGCTATGGCTACACCTTC. This sequence encodes CASMGDSGYGYTF.

V and J are TRBV12-3 or TRBV12-4 and TRBJ1-3; TRBD1 matches at 7 bases. The CDR3 has 13 amino acids. Trimming took 8 bases from V and 3 from J; bases not matched to a gene: 4. Here the CDR3 reads CASADRDGNTIYF. The CDR3 nucleotides are TGTGCCAGCGCCGACAGGGATGGAAACACCATATATTTT.

Written as DNA, the CDR3 is TGTGCCAGCAGCCAAGAAGGGCTAGCGGGGGGGCCGTTCTTC. Protein product: CASSQEGLAGGPFF. This sequence joins TRBV3-1 (or the pseudogene TRBV3-2) and TRBJ2-1; 12 positions match TRBD2. CDR3 length: 14 residues. V dropped 0 bases and J dropped 15; count of bases not matched to a gene: 6. Per the germline V gene, CDR1 is LGHDT and CDR2 is YNNKEL (reference sequence).

This rearrangement joins TRBV30 to TRBJ1-5, with a tentative D call TRBD1 (6 bases). Germline V gene sequence: CDR1 GTSNPN, CDR2 SVGIG (reference sequence). V was cut by 5 bases and J by 14 bases, with 16 bases left in between. This CDR3 has 11 amino acids. The CDR3 DNA follows: TGTGCCTGGCGGAGGGGGGACCGGAAGCATTTT. It is translated as CAWRRGDRKHF.

V and J are TRBV6-5 and TRBJ2-7, with D perhaps TRBD1 or TRBD2 (5 bases each). CDR1 and CDR2 (germline): MNHEY, SVGAGI. The CDR3 loop spans 13 amino acids. Between the trimmed V and J ends, which lost 11 bases and 0 bases, there was a span of 14 bases. CDR3 loop: CAAISGTSYEQYF. The CDR3 DNA reads as TGTGCCGCCATATCGGGGACCTCCTACGAGCAGTACTTC.